This T cell receptor (beta chain) emerged from a study of blood T cells in healthy people across ages. Overall study findings and caveats: Long-lived donors had more naive CD4+ cells and higher diversity than aged donors. CMV status of donors was unknown, possibly confounding expanded clonotype changes.

This CDR3 comprises 17 residues. Germline lookup yields CDR1 SEHNR and CDR2 FQNEAQ (reference sequence). V was cut by 5 bases and J by 1 base, with 19 bases left in between. Worth noting for this clonotype: Antigen specificity is unknown.

Then a second PCR, running roughly 7 to 11 cycles, was carried out with a sample-barcoded 5' primer and a J-beta primer mix. MiXCR was run by TCRdb on the 5' RACE reads, yielding one entry per CDR3 protein. The sample gives about 1 million distinct CDR3 sequences, 35% to 50% of which show up once; around 18% is in the top ten. The receptor was isolated from an older woman in good health. Sequencing used blood. This chain joins TRBV7-9 and TRBJ2-3; perhaps TRBD1 as D (5 bases). The CDR3 loop reads CASSPGMVATGTDTQYF. CDR3 bases: TGTGCCAGCAGCCCAGGGATGGTAGCAACAGGCACAGATACGCAGTATTTT.